This T cell receptor beta chain was identified during a study of CD8+CD57+ T cells in acquired aplastic anemia. A single count supports this clonotype. The patients chosen for sequencing had shown expansion of CD8+CD57+ cells (detected by flow cytometry). Using genomic DNA as the template, TCR beta VDJ and CDR3 profiling was carried out. TCRdb reprocessed the reads with MiXCR, giving one entry per CDR3 protein. The sample lists about 180,000 distinct CDR3 sequences, about 50% occurring once. V shed 6 bases, J shed 6 bases, and the junction held 10 bases outside the gene matches. This CDR3 has 16 amino acids. Per the germline V gene, CDR1 is ENHRY and CDR2 is SYGVKD.

The chain is built from TRBV10-3 and TRBJ2-1, with 11 bases matching TRBD2. The sample comprised sorted CD4+, CD8+, or CD8+CD57+ T cells (not recorded which) from PBMCs. The clonotype was recovered from a human donor with aplastic anemia. CDR3 in DNA: TGTGCCATCAGAAGGGATAGCGGGGGGGCCAGCAATGAGCAGTTCTTC. Its translation is CAIRRDSGGASNEQFF.